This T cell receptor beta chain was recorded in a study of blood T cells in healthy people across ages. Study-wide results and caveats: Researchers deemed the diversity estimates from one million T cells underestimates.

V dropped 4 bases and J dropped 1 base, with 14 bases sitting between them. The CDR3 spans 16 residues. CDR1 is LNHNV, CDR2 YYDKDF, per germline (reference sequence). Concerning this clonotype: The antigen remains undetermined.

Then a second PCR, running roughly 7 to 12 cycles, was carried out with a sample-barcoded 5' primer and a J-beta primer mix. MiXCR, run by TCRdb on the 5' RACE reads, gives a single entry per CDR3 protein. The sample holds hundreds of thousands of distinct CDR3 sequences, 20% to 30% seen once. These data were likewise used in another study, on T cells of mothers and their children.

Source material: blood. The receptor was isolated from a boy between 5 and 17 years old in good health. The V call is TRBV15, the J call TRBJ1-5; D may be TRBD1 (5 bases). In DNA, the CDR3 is TGTGCCACCAGCAACCATGGAGGGGACAGCAATCAGCCCCAGCATTTT. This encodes CATSNHGGDSNQPQHF. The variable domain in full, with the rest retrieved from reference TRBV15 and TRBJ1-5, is DAMVIQNPRYQVTQFGKPVTLSCSQTLNHNVMYWYQQKSSQAPKLLFHYYDKDFNNEADTPDNFQSRRPNTSFCFLDIRSPGLGDTAMYLCATSNHGGDSNQPQHFGDGTRLSIL.